The 20 T cell receptor beta chains presented below share a single source sample, sequenced in a study of blood T cell repertoires in COVID-19. Profiled with immunoSEQ multiplex PCR; TCRdb holds only in-frame clones, not every one. The sample lists under 200,000 clones; about 90% were seen once. The sample consisted of peripheral blood. The receptors derive from a man aged 60 to 75 with active or convalescent COVID-19.

There are a few counts of this clone. The chain employs TRBV4-1 and TRBJ2-1, with 7 bases lining up with TRBD1. Germline-derived CDR1 and CDR2 are MGHRA and YSYEKL. The V segment lost 3 bases and the J segment 8 bases; nucleotides outside the gene matches: 7. The CDR3 contains 14 residues. The CDR3: CASSHKTGFDEQFF. The CDR3 nucleotides are TGCGCCAGCAGCCATAAGACAGGGTTCGATGAGCAGTTCTTC.

The chain has TRBV5-1 and TRBJ2-7, with 7 bases identical to TRBD1. V was clipped by 1 base and J by 2 bases; unmatched bases: 6. The CDR3 totals 15 residues. The germline V gene encodes CDR1 SGHRS and CDR2 YFSETQ. CDR3 residues: CASSLRQGGTYEQYF. CDR3 sequence (DNA): TGCGCCAGCAGCTTGAGACAGGGTGGAACCTACGAGCAGTACTTC.

The chain uses TRBV19 and TRBJ1-1, with TRBD1 matching 7 bases. CDR1 is LNHDA, CDR2 SQIVND, per germline (reference sequence). CDR3 length equals 17 residues. Trimming removed 7 bases from V and 6 bases from J; junction bases left unmatched: 20. The CDR3 spells CASNPYSRQGWDSEAFF. The CDR3 DNA reads as TGTGCCAGTAACCCGTACTCTAGACAGGGATGGGACTCTGAAGCTTTCTTT.

Turning to this clone: Other nucleotide sequences from this sample produce the same CDR3. The rearrangement uses TRBV5-1 and TRBJ2-5; possibly TRBD2 for D (5 bases). This CDR3 has 12 residues. From germline, CDR1 is SGHRS and CDR2 YFSETQ. V was pared by 0 bases and J by 5 bases, with 5 bases between. CDR3 in DNA: TGCGCCAGCAGCTTGGCGGGGGAGACCCAGTACTTC. Translated: CASSLAGETQYF.

This clone has just one count. The chain joins TRBV5-1 to TRBJ2-5; possible D gene TRBD1, 6 bases. This CDR3 region has 14 residues. Trimming stripped 2 bases from V and 5 bases from J, with 13 bases between. Germline CDR1 SGHRS, CDR2 YFSETQ. DNA for the CDR3: TGCGCCAGCAGCTTAACTACAGGGCTGGAGACCCAGTACTTC. This codes for CASSLTTGLETQYF.

The rearrangement links TRBV24-1 to TRBJ1-2; D remains unclear. V lost 2 bases, J lost 8 bases, and 11 bases lay in between. Germline V gene data show CDR1 as KGHDR and CDR2 as SFDVKD. The CDR3 is 13 amino acids. CDR3 sequence: CATSDSGLGGYTF. Here the CDR3 DNA reads TGTGCCACCAGTGATTCTGGCCTCGGGGGCTACACCTTC.

The V and J genes are TRBV30 and TRBJ1-1; D is perhaps TRBD1 (5 bases). V was cut by 2 bases and J by 0 bases, with 7 bases left in between. This CDR3 has 13 amino acids. Germline V CDR1 and CDR2: GTSNPN, SVGIG (reference sequence). CDR3 nucleotides: TGTGCCTGGAGTATAGGGGTGAACACTGAAGCTTTCTTT. It is translated as CAWSIGVNTEAFF.

J is TRBJ2-2 and V is TRBV9, with 7 positions matching TRBD1. The germline V gene has CDR1 SGDLS and CDR2 YYNGEE. This CDR3 is 15 amino acids long. Trimming removed 4 bases from V and 4 bases from J; junction bases left unmatched: 7. This CDR3 is CASSPQQGTTGELFF. CDR3 in DNA: TGTGCCAGCAGCCCCCAACAGGGGACCACCGGGGAGCTGTTTTTT.

The chain couples TRBV4-1 to TRBJ2-7; tentatively, D is TRBD1 (5 bases). The CDR3 contains 15 residues. In germline, CDR1 is MGHRA, CDR2 YSYEKL. V lost 5 bases and J 2 bases, leaving 16 bases between the germline ends. CDR3 loop: CASSELPGPTYEQYF. For the CDR3, the DNA is TGCGCCAGCAGCGAACTTCCAGGGCCGACCTACGAGCAGTACTTC.

The CDR3 reads CASSLNQGVVETQYF. DNA of the CDR3: TGTGCCAGCAGCTTGAATCAGGGGGTAGTGGAGACCCAGTACTTC. The V call is TRBV5-4, the J call TRBJ2-5; 7 bases map to TRBD1. Germline values: CDR1 SGHNT, CDR2 YYREEE (reference sequence). V dropped 1 base and J dropped 5; count of bases not matched to a gene: 8. There are 15 residues in the CDR3.

The genes are TRBV23-1 and TRBJ1-5; TRBD1 agrees at 9 bases. TRBV23-1 is an ORF, with its function uncertain. The ends lost 4 bases at V and 4 bases at J; junction bases unmatched: 11. The CDR3 contains 17 residues. In DNA, the CDR3 is TGCGCCAGCAGTCCCCAACTCTCCGGGACAGGGAATCAGCCCCAGCATTTT. It specifies CASSPQLSGTGNQPQHF.

The chain links TRBV7-9 to TRBJ1-6; 10 bases fit TRBD1. The germline gives CDR1 SEHNR, CDR2 FQNEAQ (reference sequence). The CDR3 consists of 18 residues. The trim removed 5 bases at V and 1 base at J, leaving 8 bases unmatched. The DNA for the CDR3 is TGTGCCAGCAGCCGGGACAGGGGATATAGGTCCTATAATTCACCCCTCCACTTT. Protein sequence: CASSRDRGYRSYNSPLHF. The full variable domain, completed using reference TRBV7-9 and TRBJ1-6, is DTGVSQNPRHKITKRGQNVTFRCDPISEHNRLYWYRQTLGQGPEFLTYFQNEAQLEKSRLLSDRFSAERPKGSFSTLEIQRTEQGDSAMYLCASSRDRGYRSYNSPLHFGNGTRLTVT.

V usage is TRBV6-5 and J usage is TRBJ1-1; unclear D gene. Germline CDR1 reads MNHEY; CDR2 reads SVGAGI. The CDR3 has 14 residues. Between the trimmed V and J ends, which lost 2 bases and 4 bases, there was a span of 11 bases. Here the CDR3 DNA reads TGTGCCAGCAGTTACGTCGGCGGAGGCACTGAAGCTTTCTTT. Its translation: CASSYVGGGTEAFF.

This clone showed up just once. The V gene is TRBV7-3, the J gene TRBJ2-7; 9 positions agree with TRBD1. CDR3 length equals 13 residues. Germline lookup yields CDR1 SGHTA and CDR2 FQGTGA. After removal of 5 bases from V and 7 bases from J, the junction contained 6 bases not matched to a gene. The CDR3, as DNA: TGTGCCAGCAGCCCCCACAGGGGGCAGGAGCAGTACTTC. Its protein is CASSPHRGQEQYF. Full variable domain (remainder filled in from reference TRBV7-3 and TRBJ2-7): GAGVSQTPSNKVTEKGKYVELRCDPISGHTALYWYRQSLGQGPEFLIYFQGTGAADDSGLPNDRFFAVRPEGSVSTLKIQRTERGDSAVYLCASSPHRGQEQYFGPGTRLTVT.

The chain is built from TRBV18 and TRBJ1-3; 9 nucleotides align to TRBD1. V dropped 1 base and J dropped 4; count of bases not matched to a gene: 5. The CDR3 is 16 residues long. Per germline, CDR1 KGHSH and CDR2 LQKENI. The CDR3 here is CASSPQDRGSGNTIYF. For the CDR3, the DNA is TGTGCCAGCTCACCACAGGACAGGGGTTCCGGAAACACCATATATTTT.

This clone is a singleton in its sample. This chain's CDR3 is CASSYAAGAGNTIYF. The CDR3 region has the DNA TGTGCCAGCAGTTACGCGGCAGGGGCCGGAAACACCATATATTTT. The chain couples TRBV6-5 to TRBJ1-3; the D gene is possibly TRBD1 (6 bases). The CDR3 has 15 amino acids. V was clipped by 2 bases and J by 4 bases, with 12 bases between them. Germline loops: CDR1 MNHEY, CDR2 SVGAGI.

A word on this clone: The junction shows a germline mismatch at one end, possibly a read error. V and J are TRBV2 and TRBJ2-5; 8 nucleotides align to TRBD2. Germline CDR1 reads SNHLY; CDR2 reads FYNNEI. The CDR3 contains 15 residues. The CDR3 DNA is TGTGCCAGCAGAGAAGCGGGGGCGCCTTCGGAGACCCAGTACTTC. Amino acids: CASREAGAPSETQYF.

The chain joins TRBV3-1 (or the pseudogene TRBV3-2) to TRBJ1-1; 7 positions agree with TRBD1. Trimming at V came to 0 bases and at J to 2 bases, leaving 9 bases not matched to a gene. CDR1 is LGHDT, CDR2 YNNKEL, per germline (reference sequence). CDR3 size: 17 residues. For the CDR3, the DNA is TGTGCCAGCAGCCAAGATCGGGGCAGGGGGATCAACACTGAAGCTTTCTTT. Translated, it gives CASSQDRGRGINTEAFF.

The chain joins TRBV4-1 to TRBJ1-4; D perhaps matches TRBD1 (6 bases). CDR1 and CDR2 (germline): MGHRA, YSYEKL. The CDR3 contains 16 residues. V was trimmed by 3 bases and J by 5 bases, leaving 16 bases between them. In DNA, the CDR3 is TGCGCCAGCAGCCAGGGGGCGGAGGACATCAATGAAAAACTGTTTTTT. It specifies CASSQGAEDINEKLFF.

The rearrangement joins TRBV9 to TRBJ1-4, with TRBD1 identical over 11 bases. CDR3 length: 15 residues. Germline trimming cut 4 bases from V and 7 bases from J; bases unmatched to any gene: 6. Germline CDR1 and CDR2: SGDLS and YYNGEE. This chain's CDR3 is CASSLGQGAGEKLFF. As DNA, the CDR3 is TGTGCCAGCAGCTTAGGACAGGGGGCGGGTGAAAAACTGTTTTTT.